This T cell receptor (beta chain) was profiled in a study of regulatory T cells in long-lasting Graves disease. Study at large: Freshly diagnosed Graves' patients had used antithyroid drugs for under 3 months.

TCR beta libraries were built with iRepertoire HTBI primers and Arm-PCR of CDR3 regions. Per the study methods: Analysis of the samples identified about 62 TRBV and more than eleven TRBJ segments. TCRdb fed the multiplex PCR reads into MiXCR, producing one record per CDR3 protein. The V and J calls reflect TCRdb's pipeline rather than the authors' work. The table has roughly 610,000 distinct CDR3 sequences, under 20% seen once; the top ten hold about 20%. V lost 1 base to trimming and J lost 7 bases; unmatched junction nucleotides: 8. CDR3 length equals 16 residues. This clonotype was recorded at least ten times. Described time point: newly diagnosed GD, antithyroid drugs for less than 3 months. PBMC RNA was the source of the TCR library. This same sample was also taken into another study, of T cells in Graves' hyperthyroidism and ophthalmopathy.

This sample comprised peripheral blood mononuclear cells (PBMCs), obtained at new diagnosis, from a patient treated with antithyroid drugs. The chain recombines TRBV12-3 or TRBV12-4 with TRBJ2-1, with TRBD1 identical over 9 bases. The clonotype was recovered from a woman aged 25 to 39 with Graves disease. The chain's CDR3 is CASSLDRGTGWNEQFF. The CDR3, as DNA: TGTGCCAGCAGTTTAGATCGTGGGACAGGGTGGAATGAGCAGTTCTTC.